This T cell receptor (beta chain) was profiled in a study of PD-L1 blockade in urothelial cancer. Time point defined: pretreatment peripheral blood. The method was immunoSEQ multiplex PCR; TCRdb's version includes in-frame clones alone and lacks a portion of them. The sample carries 70,000 or so clones, roughly 90% recorded once. The CDR3 runs to 13 residues. V dropped 0 bases and J dropped 3 bases, with 7 bases sitting between them. CDR1 is SGHRS, CDR2 YFSETQ, per germline. The chain joins TRBV5-1 to TRBJ2-7; no clear D gene. The origin of this receptor is a man in his 70s with urothelial cancer. The material was PBMCs, obtained around atezolizumab (anti-PD-L1) treatment. CDR3 protein: CASSLAASYEQYF. The CDR3 bases are TGCGCCAGCAGCTTGGCGGCTAGCTACGAGCAGTACTTC.